This entry lists 10 T cell receptor beta chains sequenced from one sample in a study of cytomegalovirus exposure and HLA in healthy donors. A multiplex PCR was run with 60 Vbeta primers and 13 Jbeta primers. Sequencing was performed with immunoSEQ multiplex PCR; in TCRdb, only in-frame clones are kept and a portion is missing. The sample lists approximately 150,000 clones; about 85% were seen once. Specimen: PBMCs. The origin of the receptors is a boy under 10 years old in good health and CMV-seronegative.

The rearrangement links TRBV4-2 to TRBJ2-5, with 12 bases matching TRBD2. Germline trimming cut 0 bases from V and 4 bases from J; bases unmatched to any gene: 15. Germline CDR1 is LGHNA and CDR2 is YNFKEQ. This CDR3 contains 20 residues. This chain's CDR3 is CASSQDPASGGAAVRETQYF. In nucleotides, the CDR3 is TGTGCCAGCAGCCAAGATCCGGCTAGCGGGGGGGCCGCGGTTCGAGAGACCCAGTACTTC.

This clone was counted only a few times. This chain links TRBV5-4 with TRBJ1-1, with 9 bases lining up with TRBD1. Germline CDR1 SGHNT, CDR2 YYREEE (reference sequence). V was clipped by 4 bases and J by 2 bases; unmatched bases: 12. CDR3 length equals 17 residues. CDR3 nucleotides: TGTGCCAGCAGCCTGGACAGGGGATTATCATTTAACACTGAAGCTTTCTTT. It is translated as CASSLDRGLSFNTEAFF.

The chain couples TRBV30 to TRBJ1-4; D ambiguous. V shed 3 bases and J shed 7 bases, with 15 bases lying between them. CDR1 is GTSNPN, CDR2 SVGIG, per germline (reference sequence). This CDR3 has 14 amino acids. The CDR3 loop is CAWSEVARREKLFF. The CDR3 DNA reads TGTGCCTGGAGCGAGGTCGCGAGGCGTGAAAAACTGTTTTTT.

The chain carries TRBV25-1 and TRBJ2-7; TRBD2 matches at 10 bases. The CDR3 is made up of 14 amino acids. The J segment lost 3 bases and the V segment lost 8 bases, leaving 7 bases of the junction unmatched. Germline values: CDR1 MGHDK, CDR2 SYGVNS. This CDR3 reads CASAPSGSIYEQYF. The CDR3 nucleotides are TGTGCCAGCGCACCTAGCGGGAGCATCTACGAGCAGTACTTC.

V is TRBV9 and J is TRBJ1-5, with TRBD1 as a possible D gene (5 bases). The length of the CDR3 is 15 residues. Looked up from germline, CDR1 is SGDLS and CDR2 is YYNGEE. V lost 4 bases and J 1 base, leaving 12 bases between the germline ends. The CDR3 DNA follows: TGTGCCAGCAGCCCCTCCGGGGGGAGCAATCAGCCCCAGCATTTT. Encoded protein: CASSPSGGSNQPQHF.

The rearrangement uses TRBV18 and TRBJ2-1; 11 nucleotides line up with TRBD2. The germline V gene has CDR1 KGHSH and CDR2 LQKENI. V was pared by 1 base and J by 4 bases, with 9 bases of the junction left unmatched. This CDR3 is 18 amino acids long. The DNA for the CDR3 is TGTGCCAGCTCACCACGAAGGGCTAGCGGGAGGCTATACAATGAGCAGTTCTTC. The encoded protein is CASSPRRASGRLYNEQFF.

This chain connects TRBV11-1 to TRBJ1-1; D is undetermined. The germline V gene has CDR1 SGHAT and CDR2 FQDESV (reference sequence). This CDR3 has 18 amino acids. V lost 6 bases to trimming and J lost 1 base, with 24 bases between them. The chain's CDR3 is CASRPITLTGYKNTEAFF. CDR3 coding DNA: TGTGCCAGCAGACCTATAACGCTCACGGGGTATAAGAACACTGAAGCTTTCTTT.

The rearrangement links TRBV7-2 to TRBJ2-3; tentatively, D is TRBD1 (5 bases). Trimming shortened V by 2 bases and J by 3 bases, and 15 bases separated the two germline ends. The CDR3 consists of 16 residues. Germline V gene sequence: CDR1 SGHTA, CDR2 FQGNSA. The CDR3 protein is CASSLIGAGLTDTQYF. In DNA form, the CDR3 reads TGTGCCAGCAGCTTAATTGGGGCAGGGCTAACAGATACGCAGTATTTT.

The rearrangement links TRBV7-2 to TRBJ2-1, with 8 bases matching TRBD2. This CDR3 region has 16 residues. V lost 4 bases, J lost 4 bases, and 9 bases stayed unmatched. Germline CDR1 reads SGHTA; CDR2 reads FQGNSA. CDR3: CASSSNQRGFYNEQFF. The DNA of the CDR3 is TGTGCCAGCAGCTCGAACCAGCGGGGGTTTTACAATGAGCAGTTCTTC.

The chain links TRBV11-2 to TRBJ2-2; D is uncertain. CDR1 is SGHAT, CDR2 FQNNGV, per germline. V was pared by 6 bases and J by 5 bases, with 7 bases between. The length of the CDR3 is 12 residues. DNA for the CDR3: TGTGCCAGCAGTCCACGGACCGGGGAGCTGTTTTTT. Its translation: CASSPRTGELFF. Combining the CDR3 with reference TRBV11-2 and TRBJ2-2 gives the whole variable domain EAGVAQSPRYKIIEKRQSVAFWCNPISGHATLYWYQQILGQGPKLLIQFQNNGVVDDSQLPKDRFSAERLKGVDSTLKIQPAKLEDSAVYLCASSPRTGELFFGEGSRLTVL.